A selection of T cell receptor beta chains follows, all from one sample in a study of CD8 T cells in ankylosing spondylitis. TCRdb recomputed calls from the 5' RACE reads with MiXCR, one row per CDR3 protein. The sample includes some 800,000 distinct CDR3 sequences, about 12% of them seen just once. Sequenced input: blood, either unsorted or a sorted T cell fraction (not recorded which). Receptors were obtained from a male donor with ankylosing spondylitis. The CDR3 runs from the conserved cysteine through the conserved F or W. The D gene is left open where the match is weak. Rows may omit the clone size; those that give it use once, few, many or a size class.

abundance: many
j_gene: TRBJ2-2
v_gene: TRBV7-2
d_gene: TRBD2
CDR3aa: CASSLTAGGNTGELFF
CDR3nt: TGTGCCAGCAGCTTGACCGCGGGAGGGAACACCGGGGAGCTGTTTTTT

abundance: .
j_gene: TRBJ1-2
v_gene: TRBV20-1
d_gene: .
CDR3aa: CMQTGSTNYGYTF
CDR3nt: TGCATGCAAACCGGGAGTACCAACTATGGCTACACCTTC

abundance: .
j_gene: TRBJ2-5
v_gene: TRBV7-2
d_gene: .
CDR3aa: CASSFSTPQGRGTQYF
CDR3nt: TGTGCCAGCAGCTTCTCCACGCCGCAAGGGCGAGGGACCCAGTACTTC

abundance: many
j_gene: TRBJ2-7
v_gene: TRBV12-3/TRBV12-4
d_gene: TRBD1
CDR3aa: CASSRTGGVYEQYF
CDR3nt: TGTGCCAGCAGCCGCACAGGGGGAGTCTACGAGCAGTACTTC

abundance: few
j_gene: TRBJ2-3
v_gene: TRBV7-2
d_gene: TRBD2
CDR3aa: CASSLDGGAGTQYF
CDR3nt: TGTGCCAGCAGCTTAGACGGGGGGGCAGGGACGCAGTATTTT

abundance: .
j_gene: TRBJ2-1
v_gene: TRBV7-3
d_gene: TRBD2
CDR3aa: CASSSTSGGFWSYNEQFF
CDR3nt: TGTGCCAGCAGCTCGACTAGCGGGGGTTTTTGGTCCTACAATGAGCAGTTCTTC

abundance: many
j_gene: TRBJ1-5
v_gene: TRBV5-1
d_gene: .
CDR3aa: CAGTGRDHQPQHF
CDR3nt: TGCGCCGGAACGGGCAGGGACCATCAGCCCCAGCATTTT

abundance: few
j_gene: TRBJ2-3
v_gene: TRBV28
d_gene: .
CDR3aa: CASGFYTQYF
CDR3nt: TGTGCCAGCGGGTTCTATACGCAGTATTTT

abundance: few
j_gene: TRBJ2-2
v_gene: TRBV6-2/TRBV6-3
d_gene: .
CDR3aa: CASISGGSNTGELFF
CDR3nt: TGTGCCAGCATCTCGGGGGGCTCGAACACCGGGGAGCTGTTTTTT

abundance: .
j_gene: TRBJ2-3
v_gene: TRBV7-2
d_gene: TRBD2
CDR3aa: CASNILAGVDTQYF
CDR3nt: TGTGCCAGCAACATTCTAGCGGGAGTAGATACGCAGTATTTT

abundance: .
j_gene: TRBJ1-3
v_gene: TRBV3-1
d_gene: TRBD1
CDR3aa: CASSQEEDRARLSGNTIYF
CDR3nt: TGTGCCAGCAGCCAAGAGGAGGACAGGGCGAGACTCTCTGGAAACACCATATATTTT

abundance: .
j_gene: TRBJ1-2
v_gene: TRBV7-2
d_gene: .
CDR3aa: CASSLAGFTDYGYTF
CDR3nt: TGTGCCAGCAGCTTAGCAGGGTTTACGGACTATGGCTACACCTTC

abundance: many
j_gene: TRBJ1-4
v_gene: TRBV24-1
d_gene: .
CDR3aa: CATSDLDEKLFF
CDR3nt: TGTGCCACCAGTGATTTGGACGAAAAACTGTTTTTT

abundance: many
j_gene: TRBJ1-1
v_gene: TRBV29-1
d_gene: .
CDR3aa: CSSSLTEVTEAFF
CDR3nt: TGCAGCTCCTCGTTGACCGAAGTCACTGAAGCTTTCTTT

abundance: .
j_gene: TRBJ1-4
v_gene: TRBV5-1
d_gene: TRBD1
CDR3aa: CASSLRRQGDATNEKLFF
CDR3nt: TGCGCCAGCAGCTTGCGAAGACAGGGGGACGCAACTAATGAAAAACTGTTTTTT

abundance: few
j_gene: TRBJ2-1
v_gene: TRBV7-2
d_gene: TRBD2
CDR3aa: CASSLRSSGILEQFF
CDR3nt: TGTGCCAGCAGCCTTCGCAGTAGCGGGATCTTAGAGCAGTTCTTC

abundance: few
j_gene: TRBJ2-5
v_gene: TRBV20-1
d_gene: TRBD1
CDR3aa: CSAPDRDGKTQYF
CDR3nt: TGCAGTGCTCCCGACAGGGATGGGAAGACCCAGTACTTC